These 8 T cell receptor beta chains came from one sample sequenced in a study of blood T cell repertoires in COVID-19. Assay used: immunoSEQ multiplex PCR; TCRdb lists only in-frame clones, some missing. The sample includes over 250,000 clones, around 85% of them seen just once. The specimen was peripheral blood. These receptors came from a human donor with COVID-19, enrolled during active disease. The donor label of this sample is uncertain.

The genes are TRBV11-2 and TRBJ2-1, with D maybe TRBD1 (5 bases). Germline-derived CDR1 and CDR2 are SGHAT and FQNNGV. Trimming took off 10 bases at V and 0 bases at J, with 13 bases between the two ends. There are 14 residues in the CDR3. This CDR3 is CATATQGSYNEQFF. For the CDR3, the DNA is TGTGCCACGGCGACCCAGGGCTCCTACAATGAGCAGTTCTTC.

This chain uses TRBV2 with TRBJ2-3; 11 nucleotides line up with TRBD1. CDR1 and CDR2 (germline): SNHLY, FYNNEI. V trimming: 7 bases; J trimming: 5 bases; junction bases outside the gene matches: 17. The CDR3 extends over 18 amino acids. CDR3 protein: CASISRNVGTGGRDTQYF. As DNA, the CDR3 is TGTGCCAGCATCAGTCGGAATGTGGGGACAGGGGGTCGAGATACGCAGTATTTT.

The chain combines TRBV9 with TRBJ1-4; 11 bases agree with TRBD1. This CDR3 is built from 16 residues. V lost 3 bases to trimming and J lost 5 bases; unmatched junction nucleotides: 6. CDR1 is SGDLS, CDR2 YYNGEE, per germline. This CDR3 reads CASSGTGTGGNEKLFF. CDR3 DNA: TGTGCCAGCAGCGGAACCGGGACAGGGGGAAATGAAAAACTGTTTTTT.

The rearrangement uses TRBV9 and TRBJ2-7; possibly TRBD2 for D (5 bases). V lost 4 bases and J lost 3, with 11 bases in between. Germline CDR1 and CDR2: SGDLS and YYNGEE. This CDR3 contains 13 residues. CDR3 sequence (DNA): TGTGCCAGCAGCTCCGTCGGGAACTACGAGCAGTACTTC. Residues: CASSSVGNYEQYF.

The chain employs TRBV7-6 and TRBJ1-5; 7 bases align to TRBD1. CDR3 size: 13 residues. J gave up 8 bases and V 5 bases, and 6 bases lay outside the gene matches. Germline CDR1 and CDR2: SGHVS and FNYEAQ. This CDR3 is CASSSGQVEPQHF. The CDR3 nucleotides are TGTGCCAGCAGCAGCGGACAGGTCGAGCCCCAGCATTTT.

Remarks on this clone: The sample holds other DNA sequences that translate to the same CDR3. V gene TRBV27 combines with J gene TRBJ1-4, with unresolved D. Trimming shortened V by 3 bases and J by 8 bases, and 10 bases separated the two germline ends. The germline CDR1 and CDR2 sequences are MNHEY and SMNVEV (reference sequence). CDR3 length: 13 amino acids. DNA of the CDR3: TGTGCCAGCAGTTTTTCGGGGTACGAAAAACTGTTTTTT. As protein: CASSFSGYEKLFF. The entire variable domain, with the rest obtained from reference TRBV27 and TRBJ1-4, is as follows: EAQVTQNPRYLITVTGKKLTVTCSQNMNHEYMSWYRQDPGLGLRQIYYSMNVEVTDKGDVPEGYKVSRKEKRNFPLILESPSPNQTSLYFCASSFSGYEKLFFGSGTQLSVL.

The CDR3 sequence is CASSYTGQGVNNEQFF. The DNA for the CDR3 is TGTGCCAGCAGTTATACAGGACAGGGGGTTAACAATGAGCAGTTCTTC. The rearrangement links TRBV6-5 to TRBJ2-1; 10 nucleotides agree with TRBD1. There are 16 residues in the CDR3. J was trimmed by 5 bases and V by 3 bases; bases with no gene match: 7. Per the germline V gene, CDR1 is MNHEY and CDR2 is SVGAGI.

This chain uses TRBV4-1 with TRBJ2-1; 10 bases agree with TRBD2. CDR1 and CDR2 from the germline V gene are MGHRA and YSYEKL. There are 16 residues in the CDR3. Trimming cost V 0 bases and J 8 bases; bases outside gene matches: 7. CDR3: CASSQEGSGRGDEQFF. In DNA, the CDR3 is TGCGCCAGCAGCCAAGAGGGGAGCGGGAGGGGCGATGAGCAGTTCTTC.